Listed below are T cell receptor beta chains from one sample, sequenced in a study of blood T cell repertoires in COVID-19. Data came from immunoSEQ multiplex PCR; TCRdb stores just in-frame clones and leaves some out. The sample yields roughly 350,000 clones, 87% seen once. The source material was peripheral blood. The receptors shown here come from a woman aged 25 to 39 with COVID-19, enrolled during active disease. Each CDR3 is given with its conserved first and last residue. A D gene is named only where the DNA matches it firmly. Not every row has a clone size; where given, it reads once, few, many or a size class.

clone size: -
J gene: TRBJ1-2
D gene: TRBD1
V gene: TRBV6-6
CDR3 DNA: TGTGCCAGCAGTTACGGGCAGGGGGCGCCGGATGGCTACACCTTC
CDR3 protein: CASSYGQGAPDGYTF

clone size: -
J gene: TRBJ1-4
D gene: -
V gene: TRBV2
CDR3 DNA: TGTGCCAGCAGTGAGGTCAGGGGTGAAAAACTGTTTTTT
CDR3 protein: CASSEVRGEKLFF

clone size: -
J gene: TRBJ2-5
D gene: TRBD2
V gene: TRBV6-5
CDR3 DNA: TGTGCCAGCAGTTACTCTGGACTAGCGGGACCAGAGACCCAGTACTTC
CDR3 protein: CASSYSGLAGPETQYF

clone size: -
J gene: TRBJ1-5
D gene: -
V gene: TRBV2
CDR3 DNA: TGTGCCAGCAGTGAAGACAGGGCTCGGGGCAATCAGCCCCAGCATTTT
CDR3 protein: CASSEDRARGNQPQHF

clone size: -
J gene: TRBJ1-5
D gene: TRBD1
V gene: TRBV5-1
CDR3 DNA: TGCGCCAGCAGCCCGACAGGGGATAGCAATCAGCCCCAGCATTTT
CDR3 protein: CASSPTGDSNQPQHF

clone size: -
J gene: TRBJ1-4
D gene: -
V gene: TRBV11-2
CDR3 DNA: TGTGCCAGCAGCACGTCAGACTGGAATGAAAAACTGTTTTTT
CDR3 protein: CASSTSDWNEKLFF

clone size: -
J gene: TRBJ1-1
D gene: TRBD1
V gene: TRBV15
CDR3 DNA: TGTGCCACCAGCGGGAGGAAGGGGGCGCGACGTGATGAAGCTTTCTTT
CDR3 protein: CATSGRKGARRDEAFF

clone size: few
J gene: TRBJ1-1
D gene: -
V gene: TRBV28
CDR3 DNA: TGTGCCAGCAGGATACAGGGAGACACTGAAGCTTTCTTT
CDR3 protein: CASRIQGDTEAFF

clone size: -
J gene: TRBJ1-5
D gene: -
V gene: TRBV19
CDR3 DNA: TGTGCCAGTAGTATACTACGGGAGTTTCAGCCCCAGCATTTT
CDR3 protein: CASSILREFQPQHF

clone size: few
J gene: TRBJ2-7
D gene: TRBD1
V gene: TRBV5-1
CDR3 DNA: TGCGCCAGCAGCTCGGGACAGGGAGCCTACGAGCAGTACTTC
CDR3 protein: CASSSGQGAYEQYF

clone size: -
J gene: TRBJ2-5
D gene: TRBD1
V gene: TRBV24-1
CDR3 DNA: TGTGCCACCAGTGACCGGACAGGGAGTGAGACCCAGTACTTC
CDR3 protein: CATSDRTGSETQYF

clone size: -
J gene: TRBJ2-5
D gene: -
V gene: TRBV28
CDR3 DNA: TGTGCCAGCAGTTCGGACTTTCCAGAGACCCAGTACTTC
CDR3 protein: CASSSDFPETQYF

clone size: -
J gene: TRBJ2-1
D gene: TRBD2
V gene: TRBV5-1
CDR3 DNA: TGCGCCAGCAGCTTGGGACTAGCGGGAGCGGGGGAGCAGTTCTTC
CDR3 protein: CASSLGLAGAGEQFF

clone size: -
J gene: TRBJ1-3
D gene: TRBD1
V gene: TRBV10-3
CDR3 DNA: TGTGCCATCAGTGGGAGGACAGGAGGTTCCGGAAACACCATATATTTT
CDR3 protein: CAISGRTGGSGNTIYF

clone size: once
J gene: TRBJ2-3
D gene: TRBD2
V gene: TRBV2
CDR3 DNA: TGTGCCAGCAGTCCCGGACTAGGTTGGGGGTACACAGATACGCAGTATTTT
CDR3 protein: CASSPGLGWGYTDTQYF

clone size: -
J gene: TRBJ1-4
D gene: TRBD1
V gene: TRBV10-2
CDR3 DNA: TGCGCCAGCACCCCAGGGGGCTCTAATGAAAAACTGTTTTTT
CDR3 protein: CASTPGGSNEKLFF

clone size: -
J gene: TRBJ2-3
D gene: TRBD2
V gene: TRBV5-1
CDR3 DNA: TGCGCCAGCATTGGACTAGCGGGAGGTGCAGATACGCAGTATTTT
CDR3 protein: CASIGLAGGADTQYF

clone size: -
J gene: TRBJ2-1
D gene: -
V gene: TRBV11-1
CDR3 DNA: TGTGCCAGCAGCCCAGGGCGCCAGGGATACAATGAGCAGTTCTTC
CDR3 protein: CASSPGRQGYNEQFF

clone size: -
J gene: TRBJ2-3
D gene: -
V gene: TRBV6-6
CDR3 DNA: TGTGCCAGCAGCCGCCGGGACAAGGATAGAGTGGTGTGGGGAGCCACAGATACGCAGTATTTT
CDR3 protein: CASSRRDKDRVVWGATDTQYF

clone size: -
J gene: TRBJ2-1
D gene: -
V gene: TRBV4-1
CDR3 DNA: TGCGCCAGCAGCCAAGCGGGGGGCGGTTACAATGAGCAGTTCTTC
CDR3 protein: CASSQAGGGYNEQFF

clone size: -
J gene: TRBJ2-2
D gene: TRBD1
V gene: TRBV15
CDR3 DNA: TGTGCCACCAGCAGATTTCAGGGGGTCGGGGAGCTGTTTTTT
CDR3 protein: CATSRFQGVGELFF

clone size: -
J gene: TRBJ2-7
D gene: -
V gene: TRBV12-3/TRBV12-4
CDR3 DNA: TGTGCCAGCAGTTTAGGGACTTCTAGCGAGCAGTACTTC
CDR3 protein: CASSLGTSSEQYF

clone size: -
J gene: TRBJ2-7
D gene: -
V gene: TRBV5-1
CDR3 DNA: TGCGCCAGCAGCTTGGAAGTCGGCTCCTACGAGCAGTACTTC
CDR3 protein: CASSLEVGSYEQYF

clone size: -
J gene: TRBJ1-5
D gene: TRBD1
V gene: TRBV30
CDR3 DNA: TGTGCCTGGGGGGACAGGGACCAGCCCCAGCATTTT
CDR3 protein: CAWGDRDQPQHF

clone size: -
J gene: TRBJ2-7
D gene: -
V gene: TRBV4-1
CDR3 DNA: TGCGCCAGCAGCCAAGTCGGAGGGGTCTCCTACGAGCAGTACTTC
CDR3 protein: CASSQVGGVSYEQYF

clone size: many
J gene: TRBJ2-3
D gene: TRBD1
V gene: TRBV5-1
CDR3 DNA: TGCGCCAGCCGACAGGGGCCTTCAACAGATACGCAGTATTTT
CDR3 protein: CASRQGPSTDTQYF

clone size: -
J gene: TRBJ1-1
D gene: -
V gene: TRBV27
CDR3 DNA: TGTGCCAGCAGCCCCAAATCCCCATTTTACACTGAAGCTTTCTTT
CDR3 protein: CASSPKSPFYTEAFF